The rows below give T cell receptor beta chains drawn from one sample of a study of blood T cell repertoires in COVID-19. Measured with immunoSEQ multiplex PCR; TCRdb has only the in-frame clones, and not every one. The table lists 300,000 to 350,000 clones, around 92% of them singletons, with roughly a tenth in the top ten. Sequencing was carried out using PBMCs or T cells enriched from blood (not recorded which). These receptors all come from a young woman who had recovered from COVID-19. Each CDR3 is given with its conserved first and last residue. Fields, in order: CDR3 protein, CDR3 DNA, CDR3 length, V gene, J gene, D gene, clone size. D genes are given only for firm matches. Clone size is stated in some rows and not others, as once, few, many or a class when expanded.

CDR3: CASSQELRAYNEQFF; DNA: TGCGCCAGCAGCCAAGAATTGCGGGCGTACAATGAGCAGTTCTTC; length: 15; V: TRBV4-3; J: TRBJ2-1; D: NA; size: NA
CDR3: CASSYSASGSRAQYF; DNA: TGTGCCAGCAGTTACTCGGCTAGCGGGAGTAGGGCGCAGTACTTC; length: 15; V: TRBV6-2/TRBV6-3; J: TRBJ2-7; D: TRBD2; size: NA
CDR3: CASNDRSRQSEKLFF; DNA: TGTGCCAGCAATGATCGTTCTAGACAGTCCGAAAAACTGTTTTTT; length: 15; V: TRBV6-6; J: TRBJ1-4; D: NA; size: NA
CDR3: CGSGDNEQFF; DNA: TGTGGAAGCGGGGACAATGAGCAGTTCTTC; length: 10; V: TRBV3-1/TRBV3-2; J: TRBJ2-1; D: TRBD2; size: NA
CDR3: CASTLGTDNTDTQYF; DNA: TGTGCCAGCACCCTCGGGACAGACAACACAGATACGCAGTATTTT; length: 15; V: TRBV7-3; J: TRBJ2-3; D: TRBD1; size: NA
CDR3: CASTDPGQRNSPLHF; DNA: TGTGCCAGTACCGATCCGGGACAAAGAAATTCACCCCTCCACTTT; length: 15; V: TRBV19; J: TRBJ1-6; D: NA; size: NA
CDR3: CASSREDSGSGGGELFF; DNA: TGTGCCAGCAGTCGGGAGGATAGCGGGAGTGGGGGCGGGGAGCTGTTTTTT; length: 17; V: TRBV2; J: TRBJ2-2; D: TRBD2; size: NA
CDR3: CASNGAVSSYEQYF; DNA: TGTGCCAGCAATGGGGCCGTTTCTAGCTACGAGCAGTACTTC; length: 14; V: TRBV2; J: TRBJ2-7; D: NA; size: NA
CDR3: CASSQALAGGGKFF; DNA: TGTGCCAGCAGCCAAGCCCTAGCGGGAGGGGGTAAGTTCTTC; length: 14; V: TRBV7-2; J: TRBJ2-1; D: TRBD2; size: few
CDR3: CATRGTGRYEQYF; DNA: TGTGCCACACGAGGGACAGGGCGGTACGAGCAGTACTTC; length: 13; V: TRBV7-2; J: TRBJ2-7; D: TRBD1; size: NA
CDR3: CAIGAVIETDTQYF; DNA: TGTGCCATTGGAGCGGTTATAGAGACAGATACGCAGTATTTT; length: 14; V: TRBV3-1/TRBV3-2; J: TRBJ2-3; D: NA; size: NA
CDR3: CASSLRLREQYF; DNA: TGTGCCAGCAGCTTACGCTTACGGGAGCAGTACTTC; length: 12; V: TRBV11-2; J: TRBJ2-7; D: NA; size: NA
CDR3: CASSVLAGSNEQFF; DNA: TGTGCCAGCAGCGTATTAGCGGGATCCAATGAGCAGTTCTTC; length: 14; V: TRBV21-1; J: TRBJ2-1; D: NA; size: NA
CDR3: CASSRGLAIGSDTQYF; DNA: TGTGCCAGCAGCCGCGGACTAGCGATCGGATCCGATACGCAGTATTTT; length: 16; V: TRBV11-3; J: TRBJ2-3; D: TRBD2; size: NA
CDR3: CASSPRGGNSPLHF; DNA: TGTGCCAGCAGCCCCAGAGGGGGCAATTCACCCCTCCACTTT; length: 14; V: TRBV5-6; J: TRBJ1-6; D: TRBD1; size: NA
CDR3: CASIKPPGTGRGGYTF; DNA: TGTGCCAGCATCAAACCTCCGGGGACAGGGAGGGGAGGCTACACCTTC; length: 16; V: TRBV7-2; J: TRBJ1-2; D: TRBD1; size: NA
CDR3: CASSQRESSYNSPLHF; DNA: TGCGCCAGCAGCCAACGTGAGAGCTCCTATAATTCACCCCTCCACTTT; length: 16; V: TRBV4-1; J: TRBJ1-6; D: NA; size: NA
CDR3: CASSETGLAGEGSYNEQFF; DNA: TGTGCCAGCAGTGAAACGGGACTAGCGGGAGAAGGCTCCTACAATGAGCAGTTCTTC; length: 19; V: TRBV6-4; J: TRBJ2-1; D: TRBD2; size: NA
CDR3: CASSPQYGSSGNTIYF; DNA: TGTGCCAGCTCACCGCAGTACGGGAGCTCTGGAAACACCATATATTTT; length: 16; V: TRBV18; J: TRBJ1-3; D: NA; size: NA
CDR3: CASSVTGWSAPLHF; DNA: TGTGCCAGCAGTGTAACTGGTTGGAGCGCACCCCTCCACTTT; length: 14; V: TRBV6-2/TRBV6-3; J: TRBJ1-6; D: NA; size: NA
CDR3: CASSKRRSSYNSPLHF; DNA: TGTGCCAGCAGCAAAAGGCGGAGCTCCTATAATTCACCCCTCCACTTT; length: 16; V: TRBV21-1; J: TRBJ1-6; D: NA; size: few
CDR3: CASSGLAGLSNEQFF; DNA: TGTGCCAGTAGTGGACTAGCGGGACTATCCAATGAGCAGTTCTTC; length: 15; V: TRBV19; J: TRBJ2-1; D: TRBD2; size: NA
CDR3: CASSMGPTYEQYF; DNA: TGTGCCAGCAGTATGGGGCCCACCTACGAGCAGTACTTC; length: 13; V: TRBV12-3/TRBV12-4; J: TRBJ2-7; D: NA; size: few